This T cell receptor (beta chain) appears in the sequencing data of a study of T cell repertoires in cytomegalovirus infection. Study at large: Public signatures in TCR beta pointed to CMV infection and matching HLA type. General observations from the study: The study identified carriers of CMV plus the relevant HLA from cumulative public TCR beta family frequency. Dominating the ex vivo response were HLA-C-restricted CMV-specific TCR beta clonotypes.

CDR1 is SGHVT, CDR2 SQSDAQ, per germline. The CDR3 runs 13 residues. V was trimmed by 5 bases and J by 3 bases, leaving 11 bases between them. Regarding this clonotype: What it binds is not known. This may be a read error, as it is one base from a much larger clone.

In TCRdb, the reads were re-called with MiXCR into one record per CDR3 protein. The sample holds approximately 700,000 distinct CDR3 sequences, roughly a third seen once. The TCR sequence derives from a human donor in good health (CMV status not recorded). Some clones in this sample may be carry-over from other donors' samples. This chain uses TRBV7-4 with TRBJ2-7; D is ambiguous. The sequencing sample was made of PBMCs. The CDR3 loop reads CASSLCTSYEQYF. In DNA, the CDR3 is TGTGCCAGCAGCCTATGCACGAGCTACGAGCAGTACTTC.